This T cell receptor (beta chain) was sequenced for a study of blood T cells in healthy people across ages. Trimming shortened V by 4 bases and J by 8 bases, and 15 bases separated the two germline ends. Germline loops: CDR1 LGHDT, CDR2 YNNKEL (reference sequence). This CDR3 has 15 amino acids. Total RNA was extracted at no less than 5 micrograms per sample. A sample-barcoded 5' primer and a J-beta primer mix were used in a second PCR of about 6 to 11 cycles. Each CDR3 protein gets one entry after TCRdb re-called the 5' RACE reads with MiXCR. The sample has around 790,000 distinct CDR3 sequences, approximately 44% seen once.

The TCR was taken from a man aged 55-75 years in good health. V and J are TRBV3-1 and TRBJ1-6, with D hard to call. The source material was blood. CDR3 in amino acids: CASSPNPMRDSPLHF. The CDR3 coding sequence is TGTGCCAGCAGCCCCAACCCTATGCGAGATTCACCCCTCCACTTT. The full variable domain, rest sourced from reference TRBV3-1 and TRBJ1-6, is DTAVSQTPKYLVTQMGNDKSIKCEQNLGHDTMYWYKQDSKKFLKIMFSYNNKELIINETVPNRFSPKSPDKAHLNLHINSLELGDSAVYFCASSPNPMRDSPLHFGNGTRLTVT.